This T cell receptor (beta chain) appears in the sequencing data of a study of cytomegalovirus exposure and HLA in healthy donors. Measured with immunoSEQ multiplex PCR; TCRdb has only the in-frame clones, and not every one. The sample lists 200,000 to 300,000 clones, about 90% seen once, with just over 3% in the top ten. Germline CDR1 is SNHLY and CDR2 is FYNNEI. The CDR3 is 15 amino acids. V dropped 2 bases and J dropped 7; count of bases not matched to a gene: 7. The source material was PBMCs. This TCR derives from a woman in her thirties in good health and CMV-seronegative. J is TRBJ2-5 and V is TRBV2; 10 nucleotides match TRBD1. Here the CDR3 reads CASSELTGGVGTQYF. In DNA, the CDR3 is TGTGCCAGCAGTGAACTGACAGGGGGCGTTGGGACCCAGTACTTC.